This T cell receptor beta chain was identified during a study of OX40 agonist ivuxolimab in advanced cancers. Across the study: Ivuxolimab, which patients received intravenously every 2 weeks, was dosed at 0.01 to 10 mg/kg. Prior checkpoint blockade (anti-PD-1, anti-PD-L1 or anti-CTLA-4) was permitted; about 40% had it.

Generated by immunoSEQ multiplex PCR, the TCRdb table keeps only in-frame clones and is missing some. This table holds over 55,000 clones, about 90% found once. V lost 2 bases, J lost 2 bases, and 11 bases lay in between. Germline values: CDR1 SEHNR, CDR2 FQNEAQ (reference sequence). The CDR3 spans 15 residues. The chain is built from TRBV7-9 and TRBJ2-3; D is uncertain. The sequencing used CD4+ or CD8+ T cells sorted from blood, collected in a trial of the OX40 agonist ivuxolimab. This receptor was identified in an adult with an advanced solid tumor such as melanoma, head and neck, liver or kidney cancer. CDR3 DNA sequence: TGTGCCAGCAGCTTATTATCTACCACCACAGATACGCAGTATTTT. Its translation: CASSLLSTTTDTQYF. The full variable domain, its missing parts supplied by reference TRBV7-9 and TRBJ2-3, is DTGVSQNPRHKITKRGQNVTFRCDPISEHNRLYWYRQTLGQGPEFLTYFQNEAQLEKSRLLSDRFSAERPKGSFSTLEIQRTEQGDSAMYLCASSLLSTTTDTQYFGPGTRLTVL.